Below, 3 T cell receptor beta chains from the same sample are listed, as sequenced in a study of human T cells and chemical hapten exposure. Stated time point: pre-sensitization, week 0. As to treatment: therapeutic diphenylcyclopropenone sensitization with weekly scalp DPC. A single record per CDR3 protein comes from TCRdb applying MiXCR to the RACE reads. The data show tens of thousands of distinct CDR3 sequences, around 15% seen once. The sample here was whole blood, taken in connection with sensitization to the hapten diphenylcyclopropenone (DPC). Receptors were obtained from a woman aged 50 to 65 with alopecia areata. Some clones in this sample may be carry-over from other donors' samples.

This clonotype was observed a handful of times. The chain recombines TRBV29-1 with TRBJ1-1; TRBD1 is a possible D gene (5 bases). Per the germline V gene, CDR1 is SQVTM and CDR2 is ANQGSEA. The ends were cut back, 2 bases at V and 8 bases at J, with 9 bases in the middle. The CDR3 runs 11 residues. CDR3 nucleotide sequence: TGCAGCGTTGAAAGGACATCCGAAGCTTTCTTT. Translation gives CSVERTSEAFF.

The chain uses TRBV29-1 and TRBJ2-1; 9 nucleotides match TRBD2. The CDR3 is 13 amino acids. Per germline, CDR1 SQVTM and CDR2 ANQGSEA. The CDR3 loop is CSGGGRAYNEQFF. The CDR3 DNA reads TGCAGTGGGGGCGGGAGGGCCTACAATGAGCAGTTCTTC.

This clonotype has ten or more counts. CDR3: CASSVTGGFRIGKNTEAFF. CDR3 DNA sequence: TGTGCCAGCAGTGTGACAGGGGGCTTCCGGATCGGGAAAAACACTGAAGCTTTCTTT. This chain links TRBV2 with TRBJ1-1; 10 bases map to TRBD1. The V gene's germline CDR1 is SNHLY and CDR2 FYNNEI. J gave up 2 bases and V 4 bases, and 16 bases lay outside the gene matches. The CDR3 is made up of 19 amino acids.